This TCR beta chain appears in the sequencing data of a study of blood T cell repertoires in COVID-19. Whole-study context: PBMCs, B-cell-depleted T cells, or T cells were the source of the cDNA or gDNA that made up the material.

TCRdb's copy holds only in-frame clones and misses some; the assay was immunoSEQ multiplex PCR. Of a few hundred thousand clones listed, roughly nine tenths are singletons. Looked up from germline, CDR1 is MGHDK and CDR2 is SYGVNS. The CDR3 runs to 16 residues. Trimming left V 5 bases short and J 0 bases short, with 13 bases between. Material: peripheral blood. The V gene is TRBV25-1, the J gene TRBJ1-4; tentative D call: TRBD1 (6 bases). This clonotype originated in a man between 18 and 29 years old who had recovered from COVID-19. CDR3 sequence reads: CASSSRRGATNEKLFF. The CDR3 nucleotides read TGTGCCAGCAGTTCCCGCAGGGGCGCAACTAATGAAAAACTGTTTTTT.